This entry lists 10 T cell receptor beta chains sequenced from one sample in a study of cytomegalovirus exposure and HLA in healthy donors (dated by TCRdb to the late 2010s). The library was prepared using the immunoSEQ multiplex PCR assay. Here the immuneACCESS table is served through TCRdb, limited to in-frame sequences with V and J called. Missing clones are a known gap in these copies; in checked studies unresolved V genes cover under half, and the rest lacks a known reason. The sample has about 56,000 clones on record, 89% of them singletons. 15% of the sample is held by the ten biggest clonotypes. The source material was PBMCs. These receptor sequences come from a woman under 30 in good health and CMV-seronegative.

This clone is a singleton in its sample. V and J are TRBV30 and TRBJ1-1; D remains ambiguous. Trimming pared 0 bases from V and 3 bases from J, leaving 8 bases between. CDR1 is GTSNPN, CDR2 SVGIG, per germline (reference sequence). The CDR3 loop spans 13 amino acids. DNA for the CDR3: TGTGCCTGGAGTGTAGGAGGGTACACTGAAGCTTTCTTT. It translates to CAWSVGGYTEAFF.

This rearrangement joins TRBV9 to TRBJ2-7, with D maybe TRBD2 (5 bases). The CDR3 extends over 11 amino acids. Germline V gives CDR1 SGDLS, CDR2 YYNGEE. V gave up 3 bases and J gave up 7 bases, with 8 bases separating them. The CDR3 nucleotides are TGTGCCAGCAGCGATGGAGGAGAGCAGTACTTC. Translating gives CASSDGGEQYF.

This chain uses TRBV23-1 with TRBJ2-7; 12 bases line up with TRBD1. TRBV23-1 is an ORF, with its function uncertain. This CDR3 region has 15 residues. The V gene end was trimmed by 3 bases and the J gene end by 7 bases; junction bases not matched to a gene: 7. DNA for the CDR3: TGCGCCAGCAGTCAGGCCGGGACAGGGGGCCGTGAGCAGTACTTC. The encoded protein is CASSQAGTGGREQYF.

This clone has only one observation. The gene calls are TRBV11-2 and TRBJ1-1; no reliable D call. Germline V lookup: CDR1 SGHAT, CDR2 FQNNGV. Trimming pared 1 base from V and 1 base from J, leaving 4 bases between. CDR3 length: 13 residues. CDR3 coding DNA: TGTGCCAGCAGCTTAGGACAGAACACTGAAGCTTTCTTT. Its protein is CASSLGQNTEAFF. The entire variable domain, with the rest obtained from reference TRBV11-2 and TRBJ1-1, is as follows: EAGVAQSPRYKIIEKRQSVAFWCNPISGHATLYWYQQILGQGPKLLIQFQNNGVVDDSQLPKDRFSAERLKGVDSTLKIQPAKLEDSAVYLCASSLGQNTEAFFGQGTRLTVV.

The chain links TRBV28 to TRBJ1-5; tentatively, D is TRBD1 (5 bases). This CDR3 spans 15 amino acids. Germline V gives CDR1 MDHEN, CDR2 SYDVKM. The V and J ends lost 3 bases and 6 bases respectively, with 15 bases between them. DNA of the CDR3: TGTGCCAGCAGTTTTCTTGGCAGGGAAGGTCAGCCCCAGCATTTT. As protein: CASSFLGREGQPQHF.

The rearrangement uses TRBV7-9 and TRBJ2-1, with 8 bases lining up with TRBD2. This CDR3 contains 18 residues. CDR1 SEHNR and CDR2 FQNEAQ come from the germline V gene (reference sequence). With 1 base clipped from V and 2 bases from J, the junction kept 10 bases outside the gene matches. CDR3 bases: TGTGCCAGCAGCTTAGACCGCCTTAGCGGGGAACCCTACAATGAGCAGTTCTTC. Amino acids: CASSLDRLSGEPYNEQFF.

This sequence joins TRBV6-5 and TRBJ1-2, with 11 bases identical to TRBD1. Germline trimming cut 2 bases from V and 5 bases from J; bases unmatched to any gene: 7. CDR1 MNHEY and CDR2 SVGAGI come from the germline V gene. This CDR3 spans 16 amino acids. CDR3: CASSYGTGGSYYGYTF. CDR3 sequence (DNA): TGTGCCAGCAGTTACGGGACAGGGGGTTCCTATTATGGCTACACCTTC.

This chain links TRBV5-6 with TRBJ2-7; 8 positions match TRBD1. Germline values: CDR1 SGHDT, CDR2 YYEEEE. Germline trimming cut 2 bases from V and 5 bases from J; bases unmatched to any gene: 6. This CDR3 is 14 amino acids long. The CDR3 protein is CASSFGQGSHEQYF. The CDR3, as DNA: TGTGCCAGCAGCTTTGGACAGGGTAGCCACGAGCAGTACTTC.

This clone was detected once. The chain employs TRBV7-6 and TRBJ2-1, with 7 bases that match TRBD1. The CDR3 consists of 15 residues. Trimming removed 4 bases from V and 5 bases from J; junction bases left unmatched: 8. CDR1 and CDR2 (germline): SGHVS, FNYEAQ. The CDR3 reads CASSWAPGTDNEQFF. CDR3 coding DNA: TGTGCCAGCAGCTGGGCCCCCGGGACAGACAATGAGCAGTTCTTC.

This chain uses TRBV7-9 with TRBJ1-2; TRBD1 aligns across 9 bases. The ends lost 5 bases at V and 2 bases at J; junction bases unmatched: 6. This CDR3 contains 15 residues. Germline V gene data show CDR1 as SEHNR and CDR2 as FQNEAQ (reference sequence). The CDR3 reads CASSPGQGKNYGYTF. As DNA, the CDR3 is TGTGCCAGCAGCCCCGGACAGGGGAAGAACTATGGCTACACCTTC.